This TCR beta chain comes out of a study of control samples from healthy donors and cancer patients. Clones were read by immunoSEQ multiplex PCR, and TCRdb kept only the in-frame ones, dropping some. Of approximately 2,500 clones in the sample, around 97% were seen once. CDR1 is SNHLY, CDR2 FYNNEI, per germline. The CDR3 runs to 16 residues. Unmatched junction bases numbered 10, after V lost 4 bases and J lost 4 bases. This chain connects TRBV2 to TRBJ2-3; 8 bases map to TRBD2. The source material was PBMCs. The sequence was obtained from a man aged 70 or older with head and neck cancer. The CDR3 loop is CASSVGTGGPADTQYF. DNA for the CDR3: TGTGCCAGCAGTGTGGGAACGGGGGGGCCCGCAGATACGCAGTATTTT.